One TCR beta chain is described in this entry. This sample is part of a study of blood T cell repertoires in COVID-19. Whole-study context: Samples of COVID-19 (acute and convalescent) were obtained from the United States, Italy and Spain. Sample material is recorded as cDNA or gDNA derived from T cells, B-cell-depleted T cells, or PBMCs.

In the authors' methods: Using reference gene primer amplification, nucleated cell counts were estimated. Measured with immunoSEQ multiplex PCR; TCRdb has only the in-frame clones, and not every one. V and J calls and clone size are copied from that table; D and trimming were computed from the DNA. The data hold 65,000 to 70,000 clones, with 65% to 90% observed a single time. The germline V gene encodes CDR1 MDHEN and CDR2 SYDVKM. Trimming cost V 6 bases and J 0 bases, with 15 bases left between them. The CDR3 contains 16 residues. This TCR came from an elderly man with acute or convalescent COVID-19. The chain recombines TRBV28 with TRBJ2-1; no clear D gene. The sample taken for sequencing was peripheral blood. This chain's CDR3 is CASRLKAVSSYNEQFF. The CDR3 bases are TGTGCCAGCAGACTAAAAGCTGTAAGCTCCTACAATGAGCAGTTCTTC.